The 6 T cell receptor beta chains below were found in one sample sequenced in a study of cytomegalovirus exposure and HLA in healthy donors. Researchers ran the PCR with 60 Vbeta and 13 Jbeta primers. The data were produced by immunoSEQ multiplex PCR, yet TCRdb's version contains in-frame clones alone and is incomplete. The sample yields hundreds of thousands of clones, approximately 82% seen once. Sequencing was carried out using PBMCs. These receptors were collected from a man between 18 and 29 years old in good health and CMV-seronegative.

The chain has TRBV9 and TRBJ1-1; D is perhaps TRBD1 (5 bases). Trimming stripped 3 bases from V and 4 bases from J, with 19 bases between. This CDR3 has 16 amino acids. Germline V gives CDR1 SGDLS, CDR2 YYNGEE. The CDR3 spells CASSGTGGGMGTEAFF. The CDR3 DNA reads TGTGCCAGCAGCGGTACCGGGGGGGGTATGGGCACTGAAGCTTTCTTT.

This clone was observed a few times. The rearrangement joins TRBV6-4 to TRBJ1-1; D uncertain. V was shortened by 6 bases and J by 2 bases, with 13 bases between the two germline ends. Germline V lookup: CDR1 MRHNA, CDR2 SNTAGT. The length of the CDR3 is 14 residues. CDR3 sequence reads: CASSPDFTNTEAFF. The CDR3 DNA sequence: TGTGCCAGCAGCCCCGATTTTACAAACACTGAAGCTTTCTTT.

The CDR3 here is CASSYTGQGNSPLHF. CDR3 sequence (DNA): TGTGCCAGCAGTTACACGGGACAGGGAAATTCACCCCTCCACTTT. This chain joins TRBV6-5 and TRBJ1-6, with 9 positions matching TRBD1. CDR3 size: 15 residues. V was clipped by 2 bases and J by 7 bases; unmatched bases: 3. Germline V gene sequence: CDR1 MNHEY, CDR2 SVGAGI.

The chain employs TRBV7-2 and TRBJ1-1, with 8 nucleotides matching TRBD1. The CDR3 runs 13 residues. J lost 3 bases, V lost 6 bases, and 3 bases had no gene match. Per the germline V gene, CDR1 is SGHTA and CDR2 is FQGNSA. This CDR3 reads CASRRDRYTEAFF. DNA of the CDR3: TGTGCCAGCAGGAGGGACAGGTACACTGAAGCTTTCTTT.

The CDR3 spells CASSLDAGRATEAFF. CDR3 DNA sequence: TGTGCCAGCAGCTTGGACGCAGGGAGGGCGACTGAAGCTTTCTTT. The rearrangement joins TRBV5-6 to TRBJ1-1; D might be TRBD1 (5 bases). V was clipped by 0 bases and J by 5 bases, with 14 bases between them. The CDR3 runs to 15 residues. The V gene's germline CDR1 is SGHDT and CDR2 YYEEEE.

The V call is TRBV4-2, the J call TRBJ2-1; 10 bases are shared with TRBD1. The CDR3 is 17 amino acids. Unmatched junction bases numbered 3, after V lost 0 bases and J lost 1 base. Germline V gene data show CDR1 as LGHNA and CDR2 as YNFKEQ. The CDR3, as DNA: TGTGCCAGCAGCCAAGATCTGGACAGGGGGTCCTACAATGAGCAGTTCTTC. The encoded protein is CASSQDLDRGSYNEQFF.